The 29 T cell receptor beta chains below all came from one sample that was sequenced in a study of vaccination effects on CD4 cells after COVID-19. No antigens are known for them. Ahead of sequencing, the ViraFEST assay grew antigen-specific CD4+ T cells using viral peptide pools. Following culture for about ten days, CD4+ T cells were isolated. The person had PCR-confirmed SARS-CoV-2 infection between March and December 2020. Clones were read by immunoSEQ multiplex PCR, and TCRdb kept only the in-frame ones, dropping some. The top ten clones hold about 5% of a sample with 55,000 to 90,000 clones, roughly 73% of them seen once. This sample comprised CD4+ T cells from PBMCs cultured with HIV peptides, obtained before COVID-19 vaccination. Specified subset: HIV-1 Nef peptide pool negative control/reference culture. The origin of the receptors is a human donor who had a prior SARS-CoV-2 infection.

V and J are TRBV15 and TRBJ1-2, with D unresolved. The germline V gene has CDR1 LNHNV and CDR2 YYDKDF (reference sequence). The CDR3 is 12 amino acids. Trimming removed 0 bases from V and 1 base from J, with 0 bases in between. The CDR3 DNA is TGTGCCACCAGCAGAGATAACTATGGCTACACCTTC. Translating it yields CATSRDNYGYTF.

The chain combines TRBV4-2 with TRBJ2-2; possible D gene TRBD1, 5 bases. This CDR3 is 13 amino acids long. Germline CDR1 is LGHNA and CDR2 is YNFKEQ. V gave up 1 base and J gave up 8 bases, with 8 bases separating them. The CDR3 here is CASSQARVGELFF. In nucleotides, the CDR3 is TGTGCCAGCAGCCAAGCCAGGGTGGGGGAGCTGTTTTTT.

The chain combines TRBV6-2 or TRBV6-3 with TRBJ2-7; no reliable D call. V was shortened by 4 bases and J by 3 bases, with 7 bases between the two germline ends. The germline gives CDR1 MNHEY, CDR2 SVGEGT. The CDR3 totals 12 residues. The CDR3 DNA follows: TGTGCCAGCAGTTCCGTAAGCTACGAGCAGTACTTC. Translation: CASSSVSYEQYF.

This clone was detected a few times. The V call is TRBV9, the J call TRBJ2-7; D tentatively fits TRBD1 or TRBD2 (5 bases each). This CDR3 is 12 amino acids long. The germline V gene encodes CDR1 SGDLS and CDR2 YYNGEE. CDR3 sequence (DNA): TGTAAAATGGGGGAAGGCTCCTACGAGCAGTACTTC. The encoded protein is CKMGEGSYEQYF.

This clone is a singleton in its sample. V gene TRBV5-4 combines with J gene TRBJ2-1; 10 bases map to TRBD2. V lost 0 bases to trimming and J lost 5 bases; unmatched junction nucleotides: 2. The CDR3 totals 15 residues. The germline V gene encodes CDR1 SGHNT and CDR2 YYREEE (reference sequence). The CDR3 DNA follows: TGTGCCAGCAGCTTGGTAGCGGGGGGCCACAATGAGCAGTTCTTC. This encodes CASSLVAGGHNEQFF.

CDR3 in DNA: TGTGCCAGTAGTTACGGACTTACCAATGAGCAGTTCTTC. It is translated as CASSYGLTNEQFF. The genes are TRBV19 and TRBJ2-1, with D possibly matching TRBD2 (5 bases). CDR3 length: 13 amino acids. CDR1 is LNHDA and CDR2 is SQIVND in the germline V gene (reference sequence). Trimming removed 5 bases at V and 6 bases at J, with 11 bases between.

The chain recombines TRBV11-3 with TRBJ2-1; D gene uncertain. The V gene lost 0 bases and the J gene lost 2 bases, with 8 bases spanning the gap. The CDR3 is 15 amino acids. Germline V gene sequence: CDR1 SGHNT, CDR2 YENEEA. The CDR3 reads CASSLDRTPYNEQFF. CDR3 bases: TGTGCCAGCAGCTTAGACAGGACCCCCTACAATGAGCAGTTCTTC.

The chain is built from TRBV7-9 and TRBJ1-4; D not certain. Trimming took 1 base from V and 8 from J, leaving 5 bases between them. CDR3 length: 12 amino acids. Germline CDR1 is SEHNR and CDR2 is FQNEAQ (reference sequence). The CDR3 nucleotides read TGTGCCAGCAGCTTAGTAAAGGAAAAACTGTTTTTT. As protein: CASSLVKEKLFF.

The V and J genes are TRBV9 and TRBJ1-1, with 9 bases that match TRBD1. From germline, CDR1 is SGDLS and CDR2 YYNGEE. Trimming at V came to 3 bases and at J to 8 bases, leaving 11 bases not matched to a gene. CDR3 length: 15 residues. The CDR3 bases are TGTGCCAGCAGCGGAGACGGGACAGGGCCCTCGGAAGCTTTCTTT. The encoded protein is CASSGDGTGPSEAFF.

The chain links TRBV2 to TRBJ2-5, with TRBD2 identical over 12 bases. The ends lost 2 bases at V and 3 bases at J; junction bases unmatched: 1. There are 15 residues in the CDR3. Per the germline V gene, CDR1 is SNHLY and CDR2 is FYNNEI. In nucleotides, the CDR3 is TGTGCCAGCAGTGAACGACTAGCGGGAGAAGAGACCCAGTACTTC. This codes for CASSERLAGEETQYF.

The gene calls are TRBV19 and TRBJ2-7; 7 bases agree with TRBD1. CDR3 length: 14 residues. The V segment lost 4 bases and the J segment 4 bases; nucleotides outside the gene matches: 7. Germline CDR1 LNHDA, CDR2 SQIVND (reference sequence). This CDR3 is CASSTWTGIYEQYF. DNA for the CDR3: TGTGCCAGTAGTACCTGGACAGGAATATACGAGCAGTACTTC.

For the CDR3, the DNA is TGTGCCAGCAGTGAGCGGCTAGCGGAGATAGCCAAAAACATTCAGTACTTC. Encoded protein: CASSERLAEIAKNIQYF. The chain recombines TRBV2 with TRBJ2-4, with 7 bases fitting TRBD2. CDR3 size: 17 residues. Per the germline V gene, CDR1 is SNHLY and CDR2 is FYNNEI. V lost 3 bases to trimming and J lost 0 bases; unmatched junction nucleotides: 8.

V is TRBV5-8 and J is TRBJ2-1, with TRBD2 identical over 10 bases. Germline trimming cut 4 bases from V and 1 base from J; bases unmatched to any gene: 8. The CDR3 is 17 amino acids. Germline values: CDR1 SGHTS, CDR2 YDEGEE. This CDR3 reads CASSKHPGLASYNEQFF. The CDR3 region has the DNA TGTGCCAGCAGCAAACACCCGGGACTAGCGTCCTACAATGAGCAGTTCTTC.

The chain carries TRBV18 and TRBJ2-7; D gene ambiguous. The germline V and J ends were trimmed by 4 bases and 4 bases, with 8 bases remaining between them. Germline CDR1 and CDR2: KGHSH and LQKENI. The CDR3 loop spans 12 amino acids. CDR3 DNA: TGTGCCAGCTCACTCCAGACTTACGAGCAGTACTTC. It specifies CASSLQTYEQYF.

V is TRBV12-3 or TRBV12-4 and J is TRBJ1-2; 9 bases align to TRBD1. This CDR3 is built from 13 residues. J gave up 7 bases and V 6 bases, and 6 bases lay outside the gene matches. For the CDR3, the DNA is TGTGCCAGCAGCGGGACAGGGCGTCTTGGCTACACCTTC. Protein sequence: CASSGTGRLGYTF.

The V call is TRBV6-5, the J call TRBJ2-7; D not resolved. V was shortened by 4 bases and J by 6 bases, with 10 bases between the two germline ends. CDR3 length: 12 amino acids. CDR1 and CDR2 (germline): MNHEY, SVGAGI. The chain's CDR3 is CASSLGSPEQYF. CDR3 in DNA: TGTGCCAGCAGTTTGGGTTCCCCCGAGCAGTACTTC.

The table lists this clone with a count of one. This chain uses TRBV10-3 with TRBJ1-6; D is perhaps TRBD1 (6 bases). V lost 0 bases to trimming and J lost 8 bases, with 11 bases between them. Germline CDR1 and CDR2: ENHRY and SYGVKD. The CDR3 sequence is 15 residues long. Here the CDR3 DNA reads TGTGCCATCAGTGAGTCGCAGGGGCGGTATTCACCCCTCCACTTT. Translating gives CAISESQGRYSPLHF.

Regarding this clone: Other DNA sequences from this sample encode an identical CDR3 as well. V is TRBV2 and J is TRBJ1-2; 7 positions match TRBD1. The CDR3 has 13 residues. Per the germline V gene, CDR1 is SNHLY and CDR2 is FYNNEI. J lost 4 bases, V lost 4 bases, and 3 bases had no gene match. The CDR3 protein is CASSAGQAYGYTF. The CDR3 DNA follows: TGTGCCAGCAGTGCAGGACAGGCCTATGGCTACACCTTC.

This clone was seen once. The chain links TRBV11-2 to TRBJ2-7; 7 positions match TRBD2. The trim removed 3 bases at V and 2 bases at J, leaving 4 bases unmatched. The CDR3 has 14 residues. Germline lookup yields CDR1 SGHAT and CDR2 FQNNGV. CDR3 coding DNA: TGTGCCAGCAGCTTCGGACTAGTACCCTACGAGCAGTACTTC. Its translation: CASSFGLVPYEQYF.

This clone has just a few counts. This rearrangement joins TRBV20-1 to TRBJ2-1, with 12 bases matching TRBD2. CDR1 DFQATT and CDR2 SNEGSKA come from the germline V gene (reference sequence). This CDR3 contains 15 residues. The ends lost 3 bases at V and 5 bases at J; junction bases unmatched: 5. The CDR3 sequence: CSASRLAGGDNEQFF. CDR3 bases: TGCAGTGCTAGTCGGCTAGCGGGGGGGGACAATGAGCAGTTCTTC.

This clone was seen only a few times. The rearrangement joins TRBV9 to TRBJ2-3, with D perhaps TRBD2 (6 bases). Looked up from germline, CDR1 is SGDLS and CDR2 is YYNGEE. V lost 1 base and J 0 bases, leaving 6 bases between the germline ends. The CDR3 runs to 14 residues. CDR3 coding DNA: TGTGCCAGCAGCGTACGGGGGAGCACAGATACGCAGTATTTT. Residues: CASSVRGSTDTQYF.

This clone has just one count. This chain joins TRBV21-1 and TRBJ2-1. TRBV21-1 is given as a pseudogene. This CDR3 is built from 16 residues. The CDR3 region has the DNA TGTGCCAGCAGCACAGCCGGGACCCGCCCCCCCCATGAGCAGTTCTTC. Translation gives CASSTAGTRPPHEQFF.

The chain couples TRBV6-5 to TRBJ2-3; TRBD1 or TRBD2 may be the D gene (5 bases each). The CDR3 runs 14 residues. V dropped 6 bases and J dropped 5 bases, with 15 bases sitting between them. From germline, CDR1 is MNHEY and CDR2 SVGAGI. CDR3 sequence: CASRTRGAGDTQYF. In DNA form, the CDR3 reads TGTGCCAGCAGGACCAGAGGGGCGGGAGATACGCAGTATTTT.

This clone was seen just once. The chain employs TRBV7-2 and TRBJ2-1; possible D gene TRBD1, 6 bases. Trimming cost V 7 bases and J 2 bases, with 9 bases left between them. There are 13 residues in the CDR3. From germline, CDR1 is SGHTA and CDR2 FQGNSA. The CDR3 nucleotides read TGTGCCAGCAAATGGGACACCTACAATGAGCAGTTCTTC. Translation gives CASKWDTYNEQFF.

The rearrangement links TRBV2 to TRBJ2-2, with D perhaps being TRBD1 or TRBD2 (6 bases each). Germline values: CDR1 SNHLY, CDR2 FYNNEI. CDR3 length: 14 amino acids. V was shortened by 6 bases and J by 4 bases, with 12 bases between the two germline ends. The CDR3 region is CASRGGGGTGELFF. CDR3 DNA: TGTGCCAGCAGAGGAGGAGGGGGCACCGGGGAGCTGTTTTTT. The complete variable domain, with remaining parts taken from reference TRBV2 and TRBJ2-2, reads EPEVTQTPSHQVTQMGQEVILRCVPISNHLYFYWYRQILGQKVEFLVSFYNNEISEKSEIFDDQFSVERPDGSNFTLKIRSTKLEDSAMYFCASRGGGGTGELFFGEGSRLTVL.

This chain connects TRBV30 to TRBJ1-2; D may be TRBD1 (6 bases). V lost 0 bases and J 7 bases, leaving 12 bases between the germline ends. The CDR3 consists of 13 residues. Germline V lookup: CDR1 GTSNPN, CDR2 SVGIG (reference sequence). The CDR3 DNA is TGTGCCTGGAGTGTGGGGGGCCGGCTTGGCTACACCTTC. Translation: CAWSVGGRLGYTF.

The V call is TRBV2, the J call TRBJ2-1; TRBD2 is a possible D gene (6 bases). Trimming pared 8 bases from V and 7 bases from J, leaving 21 bases between. Germline-derived CDR1 and CDR2 are SNHLY and FYNNEI. The CDR3 is 15 residues long. CDR3 protein: CASSDLRGRRNEQFF. CDR3 nucleotide sequence: TGTGCCAGCTCGGATTTACGGGGGAGGCGGAATGAGCAGTTCTTC.

The chain has TRBV7-9 and TRBJ1-2, with D unclear. The length of the CDR3 is 13 residues. V lost 0 bases to trimming and J lost 4 bases, with 6 bases between them. Per the germline V gene, CDR1 is SEHNR and CDR2 is FQNEAQ (reference sequence). CDR3 residues: CASSLAGAYGYTF. The CDR3 DNA sequence: TGTGCCAGCAGCTTAGCGGGAGCCTATGGCTACACCTTC.

V usage is TRBV5-1 and J usage is TRBJ1-4, with 8 nucleotides matching TRBD1. From germline, CDR1 is SGHRS and CDR2 YFSETQ. V lost 4 bases and J lost 5; bases outside the gene matches: 7. The CDR3 covers 15 residues. CDR3 protein: CASSGGDRPNEKLFF. DNA for the CDR3: TGCGCCAGCAGCGGTGGGGACAGGCCGAATGAAAAACTGTTTTTT.